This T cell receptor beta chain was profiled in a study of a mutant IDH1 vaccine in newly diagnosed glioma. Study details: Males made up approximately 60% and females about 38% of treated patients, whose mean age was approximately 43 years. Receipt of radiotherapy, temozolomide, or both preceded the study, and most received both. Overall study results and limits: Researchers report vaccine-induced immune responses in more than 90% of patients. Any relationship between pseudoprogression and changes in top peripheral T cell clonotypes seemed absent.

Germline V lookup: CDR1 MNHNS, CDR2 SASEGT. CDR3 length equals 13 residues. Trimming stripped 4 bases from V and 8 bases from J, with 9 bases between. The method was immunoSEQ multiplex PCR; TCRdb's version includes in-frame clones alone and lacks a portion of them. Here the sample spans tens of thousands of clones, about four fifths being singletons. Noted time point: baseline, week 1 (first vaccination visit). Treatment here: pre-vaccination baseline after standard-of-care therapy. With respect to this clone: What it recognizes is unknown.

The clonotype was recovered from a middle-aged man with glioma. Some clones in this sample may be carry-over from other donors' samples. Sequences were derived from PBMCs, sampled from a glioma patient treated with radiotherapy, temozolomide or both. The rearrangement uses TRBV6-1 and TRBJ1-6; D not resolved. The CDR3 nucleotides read TGTGCCAGCAGTGGCAGGTCGGATTCACCCCTCCACTTT. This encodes CASSGRSDSPLHF.